Described below is a single T cell receptor (beta chain) sequence and its context. As yet, its antigen is unknown. Germline-derived CDR1 and CDR2 are SGHAT and FQNNGV. V lost 1 base to trimming and J lost 3 bases, with 10 bases between them. This CDR3 comprises 14 residues. This record comes from a study of immune evolution from preneoplasia to lung adenocarcinoma. Findings of the study overall: KRAS-mutant nodules had the highest T cell clonality. Clonality was highest in normal lung, lower in later-stage lesions apparently.

Repertoires were generated with immunoSEQ multiplex PCR, while TCRdb's copy carries only in-frame clones and drops some. The data contain roughly 3,100 clones, approximately 80% of them seen just once; the ten biggest clones take up about 9.7%. This sequence originates from a person between 65 and 79 years old with lung adenocarcinoma. V is TRBV11-2 and J is TRBJ2-7; TRBD1 is a possible D gene (6 bases). Sequencing input: FFPE atypical adenomatous hyperplasia tissue from the lung. Subset defined: atypical adenomatous hyperplasia (AAH), lung preneoplasia. CDR3 sequence reads: CASSLGVTGYEQYF. The CDR3 DNA reads TGTGCCAGCAGCTTAGGGGTGACAGGCTACGAGCAGTACTTC.